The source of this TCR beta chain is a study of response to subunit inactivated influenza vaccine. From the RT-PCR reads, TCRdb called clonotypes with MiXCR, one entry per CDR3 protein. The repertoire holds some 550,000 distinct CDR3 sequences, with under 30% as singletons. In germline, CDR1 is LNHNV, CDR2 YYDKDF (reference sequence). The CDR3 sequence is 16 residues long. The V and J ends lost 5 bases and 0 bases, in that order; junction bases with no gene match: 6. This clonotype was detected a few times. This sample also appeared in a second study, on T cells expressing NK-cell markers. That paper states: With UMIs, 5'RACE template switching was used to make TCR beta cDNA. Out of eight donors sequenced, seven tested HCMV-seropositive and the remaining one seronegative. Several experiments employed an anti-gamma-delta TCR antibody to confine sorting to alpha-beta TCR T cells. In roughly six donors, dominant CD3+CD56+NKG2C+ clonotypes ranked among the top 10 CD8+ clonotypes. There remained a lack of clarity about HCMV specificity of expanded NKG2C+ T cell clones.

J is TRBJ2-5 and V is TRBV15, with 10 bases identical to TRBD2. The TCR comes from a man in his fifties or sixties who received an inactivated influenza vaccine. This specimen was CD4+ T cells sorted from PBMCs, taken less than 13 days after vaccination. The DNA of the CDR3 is TGTGCCACCAGCGAGGGAGGACTAGCGGACCAAGAGACCCAGTACTTC. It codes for CATSEGGLADQETQYF.